This T cell receptor beta chain stems from a study of blood T cells in healthy people across ages. This clonotype occurred once. With a J-beta primer mix and a sample-barcoded 5' primer, a second PCR ran about 7 to 11 cycles. TCRdb reanalysed the 5' RACE reads using MiXCR and keeps one entry per CDR3 protein. The table includes about 830,000 distinct CDR3 sequences, roughly 50% detected once. Trimming took 4 bases from V and 10 from J, leaving 11 bases between them. The CDR3 is 11 residues long. Germline V lookup: CDR1 LGHNA, CDR2 YNFKEQ. Sequencing was carried out using blood. The V gene is TRBV4-2, the J gene TRBJ2-7, with D tentatively TRBD2 (6 bases). The receptor was isolated from a man aged 30-40 years in good health. The CDR3 sequence is CASSLDGSQYF. The CDR3 DNA is TGTGCCAGCAGCCTCGACGGGAGTCAGTACTTC.